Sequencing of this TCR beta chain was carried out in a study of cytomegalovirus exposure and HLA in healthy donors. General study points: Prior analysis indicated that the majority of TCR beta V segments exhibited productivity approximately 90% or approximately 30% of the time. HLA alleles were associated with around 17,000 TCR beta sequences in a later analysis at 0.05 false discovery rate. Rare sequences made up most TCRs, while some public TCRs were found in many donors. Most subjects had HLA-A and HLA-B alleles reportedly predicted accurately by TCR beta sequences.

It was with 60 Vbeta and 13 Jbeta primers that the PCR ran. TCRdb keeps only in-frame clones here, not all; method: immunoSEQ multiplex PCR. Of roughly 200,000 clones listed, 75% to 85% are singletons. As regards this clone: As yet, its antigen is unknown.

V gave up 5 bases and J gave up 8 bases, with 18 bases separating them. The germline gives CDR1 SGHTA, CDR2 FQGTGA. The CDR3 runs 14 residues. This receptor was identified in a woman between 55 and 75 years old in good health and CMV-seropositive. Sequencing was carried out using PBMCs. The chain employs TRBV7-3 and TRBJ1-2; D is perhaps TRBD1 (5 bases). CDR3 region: CASSLGDSTSGYTF. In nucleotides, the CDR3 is TGTGCCAGCAGCCTAGGGGACTCCACATCGGGCTACACCTTC.